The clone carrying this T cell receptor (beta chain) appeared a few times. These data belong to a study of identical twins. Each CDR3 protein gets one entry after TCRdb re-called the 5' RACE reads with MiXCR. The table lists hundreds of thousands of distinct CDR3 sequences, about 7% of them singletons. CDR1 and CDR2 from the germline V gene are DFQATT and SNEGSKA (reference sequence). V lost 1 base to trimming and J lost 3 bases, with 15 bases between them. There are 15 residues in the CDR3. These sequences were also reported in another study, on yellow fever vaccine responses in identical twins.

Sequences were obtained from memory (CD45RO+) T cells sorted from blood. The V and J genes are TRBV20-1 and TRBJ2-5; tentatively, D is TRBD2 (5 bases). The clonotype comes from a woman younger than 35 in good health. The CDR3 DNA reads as TGCAGTGCTAGAGGCGTTTCGTCGGGGAAAGAGACCCAGTACTTC. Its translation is CSARGVSSGKETQYF.